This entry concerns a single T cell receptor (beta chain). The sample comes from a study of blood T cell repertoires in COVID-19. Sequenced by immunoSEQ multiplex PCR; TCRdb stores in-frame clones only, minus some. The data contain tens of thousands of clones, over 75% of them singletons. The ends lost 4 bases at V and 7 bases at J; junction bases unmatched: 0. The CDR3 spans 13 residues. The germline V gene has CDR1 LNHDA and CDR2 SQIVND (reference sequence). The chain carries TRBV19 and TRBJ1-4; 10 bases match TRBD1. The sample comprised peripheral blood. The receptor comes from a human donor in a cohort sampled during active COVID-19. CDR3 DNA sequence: TGTGCCAGTAGTAGACAGGGGGCTGAAAAACTGTTTTTT. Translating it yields CASSRQGAEKLFF.